Listed below are T cell receptor beta chains from one sample, sequenced in a study of blood T cell repertoires in COVID-19. The data were produced by immunoSEQ multiplex PCR, yet TCRdb's version contains in-frame clones alone and is incomplete. The sample shows 85,000 to 120,000 clones, roughly 92% of them seen only once. Sequenced: peripheral blood. Source of these receptors: a woman aged 45-65 years with COVID-19, enrolled during active disease. The CDR3 runs from the conserved cysteine through the conserved F or W.

J gene: TRBJ1-2; V gene: TRBV2; CDR3 protein: CASRNAVIDRGNYGYTF
J gene: TRBJ2-5; V gene: TRBV21-1; CDR3 protein: CASSPRGVAGGGKQETQYF
J gene: TRBJ2-5; V gene: TRBV4-1; CDR3 protein: CASSQGDSRETQYF
J gene: TRBJ2-1; V gene: TRBV3-1/TRBV3-2; CDR3 protein: CASSRSSGGYNEQFF
J gene: TRBJ1-4; V gene: TRBV30; CDR3 protein: CAWSPGQSGKKLFF
J gene: TRBJ1-2; V gene: TRBV27; CDR3 protein: CASSVQGANYGYTF
J gene: TRBJ2-4; V gene: TRBV15; CDR3 protein: CATSAEAGGAWGKNIQYF
J gene: TRBJ2-1; V gene: TRBV19; CDR3 protein: CASSQGWVNEQFF
J gene: TRBJ2-7; V gene: TRBV4-1; CDR3 protein: CASSQVGTNSYEQYF
J gene: TRBJ2-3; V gene: TRBV9; CDR3 protein: CASSLRGWNPSTDTQYF
J gene: TRBJ2-7; V gene: TRBV4-3; CDR3 protein: CASSQAGTPTYEQYF
J gene: TRBJ2-7; V gene: TRBV7-2; CDR3 protein: CASSLIAGGSSYEQYF
J gene: TRBJ1-3; V gene: TRBV2; CDR3 protein: CASRAGADSGNTIYF
J gene: TRBJ1-3; V gene: TRBV5-4; CDR3 protein: CASSPDGGGLNTIYF
J gene: TRBJ2-7; V gene: TRBV28; CDR3 protein: CASTRDRGFHEQYF
J gene: TRBJ2-2; V gene: TRBV6-6; CDR3 protein: CASSLRWELFF
J gene: TRBJ1-4; V gene: TRBV18; CDR3 protein: CASSPRVPPNEKLFF
J gene: TRBJ1-2; V gene: TRBV27; CDR3 protein: CASSSPGTNYGYTF
J gene: TRBJ2-2; V gene: TRBV12-5; CDR3 protein: CASGLIPGSNTGELFF
J gene: TRBJ1-1; V gene: TRBV2; CDR3 protein: CASSVVTNTEAFF
J gene: TRBJ1-5; V gene: TRBV9; CDR3 protein: CASSVDAGQPQHF
J gene: TRBJ1-2; V gene: TRBV27; CDR3 protein: CASSRTGGSRNYGYTF
J gene: TRBJ1-1; V gene: TRBV2; CDR3 protein: CAVNREYRGQEAFF
J gene: TRBJ1-2; V gene: TRBV7-9; CDR3 protein: CASSPPGSGYGYTF
J gene: TRBJ1-1; V gene: TRBV5-1; CDR3 protein: CASRTEPGVGEAFF
J gene: TRBJ1-1; V gene: TRBV19; CDR3 protein: CASSKGQTNTEAFF
J gene: TRBJ1-5; V gene: TRBV30; CDR3 protein: CAWSEPGDQPQHF
J gene: TRBJ1-2; V gene: TRBV9; CDR3 protein: CASSGALLGQGDGYTF
J gene: TRBJ1-2; V gene: TRBV27; CDR3 protein: CASSNGHTEYGYTF
J gene: TRBJ2-3; V gene: TRBV19; CDR3 protein: CASSISGGSTDTQYF
J gene: TRBJ1-6; V gene: TRBV5-4; CDR3 protein: CASSLALGQGSPLHF
J gene: TRBJ2-7; V gene: TRBV6-2/TRBV6-3; CDR3 protein: CASSWDYQSSYEQYF
J gene: TRBJ1-1; V gene: TRBV5-1; CDR3 protein: CASSLDRVTEAFF
J gene: TRBJ2-1; V gene: TRBV7-8; CDR3 protein: CASSPDLAGPDEQFF
J gene: TRBJ1-2; V gene: TRBV11-2; CDR3 protein: CASSPVDSSGGYTF
J gene: TRBJ1-1; V gene: TRBV10-3; CDR3 protein: CAIKGTNTEAFF
J gene: TRBJ1-1; V gene: TRBV19; CDR3 protein: CASRRDEAFF
J gene: TRBJ2-1; V gene: TRBV24-1; CDR3 protein: CATSDFAGDEQFF
J gene: TRBJ1-4; V gene: TRBV12-3/TRBV12-4; CDR3 protein: CASKGGPNEKLFF
J gene: TRBJ1-5; V gene: TRBV27; CDR3 protein: CASSLEVGFDQPQHF